This TCR beta chain stems from a study of Ad26.COV2.S vaccination and SARS-CoV-2 variants. Sequenced by immunoSEQ multiplex PCR; TCRdb stores in-frame clones only, minus some. The sample lists fewer than 500,000 clones, about 92% seen once, with around 4.5% in the top ten. Germline loops: CDR1 SNHLY, CDR2 FYNNEI. V was shortened by 2 bases and J by 5 bases, with 9 bases between the two germline ends. This CDR3 has 13 amino acids. Treatment denoted: 19 received Ad26.COV2.S at low or high dose, single or two shots; about 5 received placebo; per-sample allocation not given. At day 63 after the first vaccine or placebo injection, samples were drawn. Donation was by an adult aged 18-55 years who was in Boston.

Specimen: peripheral blood, collected in a trial of Ad26.COV2.S vaccine versus placebo. The clonotype was recovered from a person aged 18-65 years who received the Ad26.COV2.S COVID-19 vaccine or a placebo. The rearrangement joins TRBV2 to TRBJ2-5; D gene ambiguous. CDR3 loop: CASSESGSETQYF. In DNA, the CDR3 is TGTGCCAGCAGTGAAAGTGGGTCCGAGACCCAGTACTTC.